One and the same sample provided the 27 T cell receptor beta chains below, sequenced in a study of T cell responses to AZD1222 COVID-19 vaccine (dated by TCRdb to the early 2020s). Library creation used the immunoSEQ multiplex PCR assay. This immuneACCESS table, as held by TCRdb, lists in-frame sequences with V and J called but not all clones. Of the missing ones, under half trace to an unresolved V gene in checked studies; the others have no known cause. The sample profile shows 50,000 to 65,000 clones; around 90% of them were found once. The ten largest account for approximately 2.5% of the sample. The sample's time point label, decoded: about 28 days (+/-7) after the second vaccine dose. Material: peripheral blood, obtained 28 days after the second AZD1222 dose. The source of these receptors is an adult who received the AZD1222 COVID-19 vaccine.

The chain is built from TRBV7-3 and TRBJ1-2, with D possibly matching TRBD1 (5 bases). This CDR3 is 13 amino acids long. Trimming took off 1 base at V and 8 bases at J, with 11 bases between the two ends. Germline CDR1 is SGHTA and CDR2 is FQGTGA. The CDR3 region is CASSLRDLSGYTF. The CDR3 DNA reads TGTGCCAGCAGCTTAAGGGACTTGAGCGGCTACACCTTC.

In its sample, this clone was seen once. CDR3 region: CASSYEGARADTQYF. CDR3 bases: TGTGCCAGCAGTTACGAGGGGGCTAGGGCAGATACGCAGTATTTT. The V and J genes are TRBV6-2 or TRBV6-3 and TRBJ2-3; 7 nucleotides match TRBD1. After removal of 2 bases from V and 4 bases from J, the junction contained 6 bases not matched to a gene. The V gene's germline CDR1 is MNHEY and CDR2 SVGEGT. The CDR3 covers 15 residues.

V is TRBV28 and J is TRBJ1-1; 7 bases are a match to TRBD1. J gave up 4 bases and V 6 bases, and 8 bases lay outside the gene matches. Germline CDR1 and CDR2: MDHEN and SYDVKM. The CDR3 spans 14 residues. This CDR3 reads CASRDTGVGTEAFF. In DNA, the CDR3 is TGTGCCAGCAGGGATACAGGGGTTGGCACTGAAGCTTTCTTT.

This chain joins TRBV30 and TRBJ1-2, with no clear D. V was shortened by 3 bases and J by 5 bases, with 19 bases between the two germline ends. Germline V CDR1 and CDR2: GTSNPN, SVGIG (reference sequence). The CDR3 spans 15 residues. The CDR3 spells CAWRSSSALRYGYTF. CDR3 nucleotides: TGTGCCTGGAGAAGTAGCTCGGCCCTCCGTTATGGCTACACCTTC.

The chain couples TRBV10-3 to TRBJ2-2; TRBD2 is a possible D gene (5 bases). The CDR3 spans 17 residues. Germline V gene lookup returns CDR1 ENHRY and CDR2 SYGVKD. V lost 3 bases and J 1 base, leaving 15 bases between the germline ends. The CDR3 DNA is TGTGCCATCAGTGACTTCTATGGGAGACAGAACACCGGGGAGCTGTTTTTT. Amino acids: CAISDFYGRQNTGELFF.

The chain has TRBV29-1 and TRBJ2-2; weak D call: TRBD1 (6 bases). There are 14 residues in the CDR3. V was cut by 4 bases and J by 2 bases, with 11 bases left in between. CDR1 and CDR2 from the germline V gene are SQVTM and ANQGSEA. For the CDR3, the DNA is TGCAGCGTTGGACCACAGGGCAACACCGGGGAGCTGTTTTTT. It translates to CSVGPQGNTGELFF.

This clone has more than one count but fewer than ten. The CDR3 sequence is CAWAGQGYGYTF. The CDR3 DNA sequence: TGTGCCTGGGCAGGACAGGGCTATGGCTACACCTTC. The V call is TRBV30, the J call TRBJ1-2, with 8 bases identical to TRBD1. Germline loops: CDR1 GTSNPN, CDR2 SVGIG (reference sequence). The ends lost 5 bases at V and 4 bases at J; junction bases unmatched: 3. This CDR3 is built from 12 residues.

This clone appeared once. The V gene is TRBV5-6, the J gene TRBJ2-4; D ambiguous. Trimming cost V 4 bases and J 3 bases, with 11 bases left between them. This CDR3 has 14 amino acids. The germline gives CDR1 SGHDT, CDR2 YYEEEE. The CDR3 protein is CASSALRDKNIQYF. CDR3 DNA: TGTGCCAGCAGCGCCTTAAGGGACAAAAACATTCAGTACTTC.

The gene calls are TRBV20-1 and TRBJ1-5, with D hard to call. This CDR3 is built from 11 residues. CDR1 is DFQATT, CDR2 SNEGSKA, per germline (reference sequence). Deletions cut 0 bases from V and 5 bases from J, with 2 bases between. CDR3 nucleotides: TGCAGTGCTAGAGAAGATCAGCCCCAGCATTTT. Its protein product is CSAREDQPQHF.

The chain combines TRBV7-8 with TRBJ2-2; D gene ambiguous. Germline V lookup: CDR1 SGHVS, CDR2 FQNEAQ. V lost 5 bases to trimming and J lost 4 bases, with 17 bases between them. The length of the CDR3 is 16 residues. Here the CDR3 reads CASSLQRIPGTGELFF. The CDR3 nucleotides are TGTGCCAGCAGCCTACAACGGATCCCGGGCACCGGGGAGCTGTTTTTT.

The rearrangement joins TRBV29-1 to TRBJ1-2, with TRBD1 as a possible D gene (6 bases). The CDR3 consists of 13 residues. Between the trimmed V and J ends, which lost 4 bases and 7 bases, there was a span of 16 bases. Germline CDR1 SQVTM, CDR2 ANQGSEA. The CDR3 loop reads CSVAMGATGGYTF. The CDR3 DNA sequence: TGCAGCGTTGCAATGGGGGCGACCGGTGGCTACACCTTC.

The rearrangement uses TRBV5-1 and TRBJ2-3, with TRBD2 matching 9 bases. Germline CDR1 and CDR2: SGHRS and YFSETQ. CDR3 length: 14 amino acids. V lost 5 bases and J lost 0; bases outside the gene matches: 1. The CDR3 DNA is TGCGCCAGCAGACTAGCGGGTAGCACAGATACGCAGTATTTT. It codes for CASRLAGSTDTQYF.

V usage is TRBV2 and J usage is TRBJ1-1, with D tentatively TRBD1 (6 bases). Per the germline V gene, CDR1 is SNHLY and CDR2 is FYNNEI. Trimming shortened V by 5 bases and J by 0 bases, and 13 bases separated the two germline ends. The CDR3 length is 15 residues. The CDR3 DNA is TGTGCCAGCAGTCCCGACCAGGGGCTGAACACTGAAGCTTTCTTT. This gives the protein CASSPDQGLNTEAFF.

CDR3 loop: CASSFSPYSGNTIYF. In nucleotides, the CDR3 is TGTGCCAGCAGCTTCTCGCCCTACTCTGGAAACACCATATATTTT. J is TRBJ1-3 and V is TRBV5-6; D unresolved. Trimming left V 2 bases short and J 0 bases short, with 9 bases between. The V gene's germline CDR1 is SGHDT and CDR2 YYEEEE. The CDR3 has 15 amino acids.

CDR3 protein: CASRGTGLYEQYF. The DNA of the CDR3 is TGTGCCAGCAGAGGGACAGGGCTTTACGAGCAGTACTTC. The chain carries TRBV6-5 and TRBJ2-7; 9 bases agree with TRBD1. CDR1 is MNHEY and CDR2 is SVGAGI in the germline V gene. The length of the CDR3 is 13 residues. V was pared by 6 bases and J by 4 bases, with 4 bases of the junction left unmatched.

The V call is TRBV15, the J call TRBJ2-5, with D perhaps matching TRBD1 or TRBD2 (6 bases each). The V and J ends lost 0 bases and 5 bases respectively, with 10 bases between them. CDR1 and CDR2 (germline): LNHNV, YYDKDF (reference sequence). The CDR3 is made up of 14 amino acids. This CDR3 is CATSRDLGGETQYF. For the CDR3, the DNA is TGTGCCACCAGCAGAGATTTAGGGGGGGAGACCCAGTACTTC.

The J gene is TRBJ2-1, the V gene TRBV29-1; maybe TRBD2 (5 bases). Trimming shortened V by 5 bases and J by 0 bases, and 11 bases separated the two germline ends. The CDR3 totals 14 residues. Germline CDR1 is SQVTM and CDR2 is ANQGSEA. CDR3: CSVYLRVSYNEQFF. CDR3 nucleotides: TGCAGCGTTTACTTGCGGGTCTCCTACAATGAGCAGTTCTTC.

The chain couples TRBV29-1 to TRBJ2-5; 9 bases are shared with TRBD2. The V and J ends lost 4 bases and 4 bases, in that order; junction bases with no gene match: 7. The germline V gene encodes CDR1 SQVTM and CDR2 ANQGSEA. This CDR3 spans 14 amino acids. The CDR3: CSVAGTSFRETQYF. The CDR3 bases are TGCAGCGTTGCAGGGACTAGCTTCCGAGAGACCCAGTACTTC.

The chain recombines TRBV19 with TRBJ1-3, with no clear D. Trimming took off 5 bases at V and 4 bases at J, with 15 bases between the two ends. Looked up from germline, CDR1 is LNHDA and CDR2 is SQIVND (reference sequence). The CDR3 spans 15 residues. DNA for the CDR3: TGTGCCAGTAGTCAATGGGCAGGTTCCGGAAACACCATATATTTT. Translation gives CASSQWAGSGNTIYF. Drawing the rest from reference TRBV19 and TRBJ1-3, the complete variable domain is DGGITQSPKYLFRKEGQNVTLSCEQNLNHDAMYWYRQDPGQGLRLIYYSQIVNDFQKGDIAEGYSVSREKKESFPLTVTSAQKNPTAFYLCASSQWAGSGNTIYFGEGSWLTVV.

CDR3 in DNA: TGCGCCAGCAGCCAAGAGTCAGGGTCCTATGGCTACACCTTC. It encodes CASSQESGSYGYTF. The V and J genes are TRBV4-1 and TRBJ1-2; weak D call: TRBD1 (5 bases). The CDR3 is 14 amino acids. Looked up from germline, CDR1 is MGHRA and CDR2 is YSYEKL. The V end was cut by 0 bases, the J end by 4 bases, with 9 bases between.

V is TRBV30 and J is TRBJ2-5; D is undetermined. Trimming removed 0 bases from V and 1 base from J, with 9 bases in between. The CDR3 totals 14 residues. Germline CDR1 and CDR2: GTSNPN and SVGIG (reference sequence). The CDR3 sequence is CAWSVQNSQETQYF. The CDR3 DNA reads as TGTGCCTGGAGTGTACAGAATAGCCAAGAGACCCAGTACTTC.

The genes are TRBV7-3 and TRBJ1-1; 7 bases agree with TRBD1. V lost 5 bases and J lost 5; bases outside the gene matches: 8. Germline CDR1 and CDR2: SGHTA and FQGTGA. This CDR3 has 14 residues. Written as DNA, the CDR3 is TGTGCCAGCAGCACTCAGGGGGGTGGAACTGAAGCTTTCTTT. Protein: CASSTQGGGTEAFF.

The chain carries TRBV7-9 and TRBJ2-7, with a tentative D call TRBD2 (7 bases). V gave up 5 bases and J gave up 2 bases, with 13 bases separating them. Germline V gene sequence: CDR1 SEHNR, CDR2 FQNEAQ (reference sequence). The CDR3 length is 14 residues. The CDR3 loop is CASSLSGTPYEQYF. The CDR3 bases are TGTGCCAGCAGCCTAAGCGGGACACCCTACGAGCAGTACTTC.

The sample holds one count of this clone. This chain uses TRBV5-1 with TRBJ2-7; D unclear. V lost 4 bases and J lost 6, with 23 bases in between. CDR3 length: 16 residues. The germline gives CDR1 SGHRS, CDR2 YFSETQ. The CDR3 region is CASSPAELTRWVEQYF. CDR3 in DNA: TGCGCCAGCAGCCCGGCGGAGCTAACAAGGTGGGTCGAGCAGTACTTC.

The chain links TRBV7-8 to TRBJ1-2, with 11 bases aligning to TRBD1. The CDR3 runs 14 residues. CDR1 and CDR2 (germline): SGHVS, FQNEAQ. The V and J ends lost 4 bases and 4 bases, in that order; junction bases with no gene match: 2. The CDR3 sequence: CASSSGTGGYGYTF. CDR3 nucleotides: TGTGCCAGCAGCTCCGGGACAGGGGGCTATGGCTACACCTTC. The variable domain in full, completed from reference TRBV7-8 and TRBJ1-2, reads GAGVSQSPRYKVAKRGQDVALRCDPISGHVSLFWYQQALGQGPEFLTYFQNEAQLDKSGLPSDRFFAERPEGSVSTLKIQRTQQEDSAVYLCASSSGTGGYGYTFGSGTRLTVV.

The chain recombines TRBV19 with TRBJ2-2, with 8 nucleotides matching TRBD2. Germline V lookup: CDR1 LNHDA, CDR2 SQIVND (reference sequence). The length of the CDR3 is 16 residues. After removal of 9 bases from V and 6 bases from J, the junction contained 15 bases not matched to a gene. The CDR3 DNA follows: TGTGCCAGCGAGAAGGGTGGCGGGGGGTCGGCCGGGGAGCTGTTTTTT. This codes for CASEKGGGGSAGELFF.

The chain has TRBV28 and TRBJ1-2; D remains ambiguous. Germline lookup yields CDR1 MDHEN and CDR2 SYDVKM. The CDR3 has 17 amino acids. Trimming took off 6 bases at V and 0 bases at J, with 20 bases between the two ends. The CDR3: CASRPYRRVGTNYGYTF. The CDR3 DNA follows: TGTGCCAGCAGGCCCTATCGGAGGGTAGGGACTAACTATGGCTACACCTTC.